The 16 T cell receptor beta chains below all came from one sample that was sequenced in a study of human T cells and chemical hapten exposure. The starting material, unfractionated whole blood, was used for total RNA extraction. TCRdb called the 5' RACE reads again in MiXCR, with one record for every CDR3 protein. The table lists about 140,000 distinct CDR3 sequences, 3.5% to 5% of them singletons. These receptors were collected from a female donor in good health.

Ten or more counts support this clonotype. The CDR3 loop is CASSYRGPNTEAFF. CDR3 in DNA: TGTGCCAGCAGTTACAGGGGGCCGAACACTGAAGCTTTCTTT. The V gene is TRBV27, the J gene TRBJ1-1; 9 bases map to TRBD1. CDR1 MNHEY and CDR2 SMNVEV come from the germline V gene (reference sequence). The CDR3 totals 14 residues. J lost 1 base, V lost 4 bases, and 1 base had no gene match.

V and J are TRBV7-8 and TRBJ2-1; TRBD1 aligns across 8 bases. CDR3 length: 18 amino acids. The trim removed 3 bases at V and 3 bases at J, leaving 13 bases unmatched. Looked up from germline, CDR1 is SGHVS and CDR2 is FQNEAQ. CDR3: CASSFRRPDRGLYNEQFF. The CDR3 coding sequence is TGTGCCAGCAGCTTTCGTCGACCAGACAGGGGCCTCTACAATGAGCAGTTCTTC. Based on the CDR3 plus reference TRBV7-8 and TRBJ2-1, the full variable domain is GAGVSQSPRYKVAKRGQDVALRCDPISGHVSLFWYQQALGQGPEFLTYFQNEAQLDKSGLPSDRFFAERPEGSVSTLKIQRTQQEDSAVYLCASSFRRPDRGLYNEQFFGPGTRLTVL.

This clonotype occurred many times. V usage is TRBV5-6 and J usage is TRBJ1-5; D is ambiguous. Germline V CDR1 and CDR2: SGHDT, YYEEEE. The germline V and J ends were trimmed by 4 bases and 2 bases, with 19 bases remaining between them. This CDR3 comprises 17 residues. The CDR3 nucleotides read TGTGCCAGCAGCCGCTGGTCGGGAGTTTGGCGCAATCAGCCCCAGCATTTT. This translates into CASSRWSGVWRNQPQHF.

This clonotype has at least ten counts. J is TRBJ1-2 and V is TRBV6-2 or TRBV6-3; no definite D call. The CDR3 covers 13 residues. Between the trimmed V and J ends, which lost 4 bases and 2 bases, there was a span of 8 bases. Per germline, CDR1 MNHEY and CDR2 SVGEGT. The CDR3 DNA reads TGTGCCAGCAGTTTTACAGCGAACTATGGCTACACCTTC. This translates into CASSFTANYGYTF.

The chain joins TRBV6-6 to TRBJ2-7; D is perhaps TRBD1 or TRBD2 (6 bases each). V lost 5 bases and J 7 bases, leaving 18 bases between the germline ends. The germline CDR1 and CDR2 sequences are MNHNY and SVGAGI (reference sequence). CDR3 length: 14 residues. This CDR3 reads CASSGEGGRREQYF. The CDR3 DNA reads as TGTGCCAGCAGTGGGGAAGGGGGGAGGCGAGAGCAGTACTTC.

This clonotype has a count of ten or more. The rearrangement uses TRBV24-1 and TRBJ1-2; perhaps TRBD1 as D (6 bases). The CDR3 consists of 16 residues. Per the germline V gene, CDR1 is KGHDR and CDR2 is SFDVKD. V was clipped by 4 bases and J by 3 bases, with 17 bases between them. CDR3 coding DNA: TGTGCCACCAGTGAAAAGGGGGTCGGATCTGACTATGGCTACACCTTC. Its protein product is CATSEKGVGSDYGYTF.

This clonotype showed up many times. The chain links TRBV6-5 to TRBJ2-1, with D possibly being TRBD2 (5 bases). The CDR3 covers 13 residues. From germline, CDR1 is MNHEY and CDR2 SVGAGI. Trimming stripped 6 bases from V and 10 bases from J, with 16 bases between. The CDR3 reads CASSKLGPREQFF. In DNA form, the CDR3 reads TGTGCCAGCAGCAAACTAGGGCCCCGGGAGCAGTTCTTC.

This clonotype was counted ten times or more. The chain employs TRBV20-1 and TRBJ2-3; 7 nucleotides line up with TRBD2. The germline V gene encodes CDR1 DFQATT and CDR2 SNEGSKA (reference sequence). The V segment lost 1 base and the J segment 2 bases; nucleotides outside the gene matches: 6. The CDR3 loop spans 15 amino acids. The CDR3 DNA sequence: TGCAGTGCTAGAGTCGGGGGGTGGGCCACAGATACGCAGTATTTT. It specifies CSARVGGWATDTQYF.

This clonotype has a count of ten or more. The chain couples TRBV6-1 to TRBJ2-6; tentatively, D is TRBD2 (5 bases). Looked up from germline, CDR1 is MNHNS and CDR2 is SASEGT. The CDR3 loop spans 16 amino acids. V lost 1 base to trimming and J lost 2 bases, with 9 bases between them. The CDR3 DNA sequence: TGTGCCAGCAGTGAAGGGTCCGGGACTGGGGCCAACGTCCTGACTTTC. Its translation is CASSEGSGTGANVLTF.

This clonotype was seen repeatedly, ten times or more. CDR3 loop: CASRGKGEQFF. In DNA form, the CDR3 reads TGTGCCAGCAGGGGTAAGGGTGAGCAGTTCTTC. The chain carries TRBV12-3 or TRBV12-4 and TRBJ2-1; the D is unclear. The V gene lost 6 bases and the J gene lost 9 bases, with 9 bases spanning the gap. The CDR3 contains 11 residues.

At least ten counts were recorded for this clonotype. The CDR3 sequence: CASSSRTYGYTF. The CDR3 DNA reads as TGTGCCAGCAGCTCGCGGACTTATGGCTACACCTTC. This chain uses TRBV13 with TRBJ1-2, with D unresolved. The CDR3 length is 12 residues. CDR1 and CDR2 from the germline V gene are PRHDT and FYEKMQ (reference sequence). Trimming removed 4 bases at V and 5 bases at J, with 8 bases between.

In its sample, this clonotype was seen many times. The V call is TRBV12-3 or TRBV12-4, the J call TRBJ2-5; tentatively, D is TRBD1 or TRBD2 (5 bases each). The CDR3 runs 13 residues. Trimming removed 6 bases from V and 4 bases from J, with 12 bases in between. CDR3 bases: TGTGCCAGCAGCCAATCCGGGACAGAGACCCAGTACTTC. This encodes CASSQSGTETQYF.

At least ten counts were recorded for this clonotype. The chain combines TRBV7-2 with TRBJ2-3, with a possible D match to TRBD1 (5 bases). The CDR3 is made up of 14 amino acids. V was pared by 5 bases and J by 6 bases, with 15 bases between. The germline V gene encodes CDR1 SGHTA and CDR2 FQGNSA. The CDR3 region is CASSPGPKGDTQYF. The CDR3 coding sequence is TGTGCCAGCAGCCCCGGCCCCAAGGGGGATACGCAGTATTTT.

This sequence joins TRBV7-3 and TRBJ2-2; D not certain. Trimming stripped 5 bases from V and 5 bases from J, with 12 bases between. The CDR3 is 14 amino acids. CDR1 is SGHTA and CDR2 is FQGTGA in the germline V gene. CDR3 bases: TGTGCCAGCAGCCCCTCCTGGGGTACCGGGGAGCTGTTTTTT. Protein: CASSPSWGTGELFF.

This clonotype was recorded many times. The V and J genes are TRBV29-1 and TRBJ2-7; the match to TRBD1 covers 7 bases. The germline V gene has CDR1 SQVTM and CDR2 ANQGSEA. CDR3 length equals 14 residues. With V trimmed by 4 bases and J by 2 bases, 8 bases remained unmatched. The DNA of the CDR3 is TGCAGCGTTGTCCGGGACAGCCGGACCTACGAGCAGTACTTC. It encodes CSVVRDSRTYEQYF.

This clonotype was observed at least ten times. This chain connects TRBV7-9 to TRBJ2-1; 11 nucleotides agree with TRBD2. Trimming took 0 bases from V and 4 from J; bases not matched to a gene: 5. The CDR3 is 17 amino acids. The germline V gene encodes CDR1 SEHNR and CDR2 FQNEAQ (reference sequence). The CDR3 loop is CASSLAGLAARYNEQFF. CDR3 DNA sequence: TGTGCCAGCAGCTTAGCGGGACTAGCGGCCCGATACAATGAGCAGTTCTTC.